One sample yielded the 5 T cell receptor beta chains listed below, sequenced in a study of T-cell memory formation after mild COVID-19 (dated by TCRdb to the early 2020s). The method behind the library was 5' RACE. The data were produced on an Illumina NovaSeq 6000. The public reads were quality trimmed at Q25 with fastp and then assembled into clones with MiXCR by TCRdb, keeping productive beta chains. Rows matching on CDR3 protein sequence are summarized as one entry with the most common DNA and genes. For this sample the table gives about 320,000 distinct CDR3 sequences, of which roughly an eighth were detected only once. The ten largest clones add up to 21% of the sample. Material: PBMCs or a T cell subset sorted from them (not recorded which). Source of these receptors: a man aged 18 to 30 who had mild COVID-19 (a few samples of this study predate the infection). The sample titles of this study are shuffled in the database, so cell type and time point are left out; the donor was told from shared clones.

In this sample, this clonotype turned up a few times. The chain couples TRBV14 to TRBJ1-1; unclear D gene. CDR1 and CDR2 from the germline V gene are SGHDN and FVKESK. This CDR3 spans 14 amino acids. V gave up 2 bases and J gave up 3 bases, with 10 bases separating them. In DNA form, the CDR3 reads TGTGCCAGCAGCCAATTCCTCCGACACACTGAAGCTTTCTTT. It encodes CASSQFLRHTEAFF.

The chain recombines TRBV11-3 with TRBJ2-2, with D hard to call. Trimming left V 4 bases short and J 7 bases short, with 10 bases between. The germline gives CDR1 SGHNT, CDR2 YENEEA. The length of the CDR3 is 13 residues. CDR3 coding DNA: TGTGCCAGCAGCTCCTGGGGTGGCGGGGAGCTGTTTTTT. It yields the protein CASSSWGGGELFF.

This clonotype has a handful of counts. The chain employs TRBV7-3 and TRBJ2-1; 10 bases are a match to TRBD2. This CDR3 is 16 amino acids long. Germline V CDR1 and CDR2: SGHTA, FQGTGA. V shed 5 bases, J shed 1 base, and the junction held 5 bases outside the gene matches. CDR3 sequence reads: CASSASGGASYNEQFF. CDR3 coding DNA: TGTGCCAGCAGCGCCAGCGGGGGGGCATCCTACAATGAGCAGTTCTTC.

The CDR3 loop is CASSLSGDYEQYV. As DNA, the CDR3 is TGTGCCAGCAGTTTATCCGGGGACTACGAGCAGTACGTC. This chain joins TRBV27 and TRBJ2-7; D is possibly TRBD2 (5 bases). Germline V gene lookup returns CDR1 MNHEY and CDR2 SMNVEV (reference sequence). V lost 0 bases and J lost 3, with 6 bases in between. The CDR3 loop spans 13 amino acids.

This clonotype showed up just a few times. The J gene is TRBJ1-5, the V gene TRBV5-6; possibly TRBD1 for D (5 bases). Trimming took 3 bases from V and 11 from J, leaving 15 bases between them. The CDR3 length is 13 residues. Germline V CDR1 and CDR2: SGHDT, YYEEEE. CDR3 loop: CASSSGLLGAQHF. The CDR3 nucleotides read TGTGCCAGCAGCTCGGGTCTTTTAGGGGCCCAGCATTTT.